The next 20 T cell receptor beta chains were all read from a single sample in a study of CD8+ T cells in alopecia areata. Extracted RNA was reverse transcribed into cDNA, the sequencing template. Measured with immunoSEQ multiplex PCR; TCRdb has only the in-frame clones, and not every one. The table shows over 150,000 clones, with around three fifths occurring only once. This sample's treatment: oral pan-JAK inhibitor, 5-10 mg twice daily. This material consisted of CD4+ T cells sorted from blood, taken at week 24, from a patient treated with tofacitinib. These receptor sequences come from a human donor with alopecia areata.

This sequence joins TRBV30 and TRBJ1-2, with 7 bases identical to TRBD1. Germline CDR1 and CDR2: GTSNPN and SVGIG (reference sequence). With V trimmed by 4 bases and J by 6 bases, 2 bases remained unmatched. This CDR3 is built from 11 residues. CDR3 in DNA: TGTGCCTGGACCACAGGGGATGGCTACACCTTC. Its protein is CAWTTGDGYTF.

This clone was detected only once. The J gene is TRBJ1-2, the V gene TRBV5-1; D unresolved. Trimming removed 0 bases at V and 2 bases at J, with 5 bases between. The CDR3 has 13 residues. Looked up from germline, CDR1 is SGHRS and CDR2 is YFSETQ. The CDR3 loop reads CASSLGGNYGYTF. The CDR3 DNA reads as TGCGCCAGCAGCTTGGGCGGGAACTATGGCTACACCTTC.

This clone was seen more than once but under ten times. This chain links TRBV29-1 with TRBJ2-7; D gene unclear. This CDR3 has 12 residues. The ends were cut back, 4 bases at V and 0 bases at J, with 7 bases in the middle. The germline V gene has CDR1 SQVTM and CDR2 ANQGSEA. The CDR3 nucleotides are TGCAGCGTTGCAAGGGACTCCTACGAGCAGTACTTC. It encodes CSVARDSYEQYF.

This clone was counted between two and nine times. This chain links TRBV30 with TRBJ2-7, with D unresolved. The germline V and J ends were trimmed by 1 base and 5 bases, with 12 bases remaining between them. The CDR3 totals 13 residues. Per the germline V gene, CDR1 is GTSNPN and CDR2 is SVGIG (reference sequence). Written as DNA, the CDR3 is TGTGCCTGGAGTGGGACGATAAGGCACGAGCAGTACTTC. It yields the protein CAWSGTIRHEQYF.

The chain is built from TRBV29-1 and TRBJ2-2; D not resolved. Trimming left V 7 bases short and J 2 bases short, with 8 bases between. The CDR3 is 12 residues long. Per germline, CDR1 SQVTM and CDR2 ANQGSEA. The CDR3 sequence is CSEGTNTGELFF. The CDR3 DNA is TGCAGCGAAGGAACTAACACCGGGGAGCTGTTTTTT.

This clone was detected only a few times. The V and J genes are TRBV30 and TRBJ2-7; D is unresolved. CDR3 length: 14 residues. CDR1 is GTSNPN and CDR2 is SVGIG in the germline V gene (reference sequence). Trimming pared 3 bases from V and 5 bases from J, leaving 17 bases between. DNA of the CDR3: TGTGCCTGGAGAATTTGGGGTTCGTTAAACGAGCAGTACTTC. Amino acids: CAWRIWGSLNEQYF.

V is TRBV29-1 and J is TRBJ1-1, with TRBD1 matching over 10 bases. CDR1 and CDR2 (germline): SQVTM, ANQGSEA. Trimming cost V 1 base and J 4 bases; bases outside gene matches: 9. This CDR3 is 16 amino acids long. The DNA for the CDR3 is TGCAGCGTTGAAGGGGGACAGGGGTCATTGCGCACTGAAGCTTTCTTT. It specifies CSVEGGQGSLRTEAFF. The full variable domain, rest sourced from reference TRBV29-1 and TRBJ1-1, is SAVISQKPSRDICQRGTSLTIQCQVDSQVTMMFWYRQQPGQSLTLIATANQGSEATYESGFVIDKFPISRPNLTFSTLTVSNMSPEDSSIYLCSVEGGQGSLRTEAFFGQGTRLTVV.

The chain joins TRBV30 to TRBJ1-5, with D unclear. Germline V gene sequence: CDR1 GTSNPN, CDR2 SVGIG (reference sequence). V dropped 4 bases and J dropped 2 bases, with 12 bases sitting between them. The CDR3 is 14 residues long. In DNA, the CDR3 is TGTGCCTGGACCCTCCCAGGTGGCAATCAGCCCCAGCATTTT. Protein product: CAWTLPGGNQPQHF.

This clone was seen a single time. The CDR3 region has the DNA TGTGCCAGCAGTGCGCGAAGGTCAGGGCTCGGCAATCAGCCCCAGCATTTT. Protein product: CASSARRSGLGNQPQHF. The V gene is TRBV6-1, the J gene TRBJ1-5; a weak D match, TRBD1 (5 bases). Germline lookup yields CDR1 MNHNS and CDR2 SASEGT. This CDR3 spans 17 amino acids. Between the trimmed V and J ends, which lost 4 bases and 2 bases, there was a span of 18 bases.

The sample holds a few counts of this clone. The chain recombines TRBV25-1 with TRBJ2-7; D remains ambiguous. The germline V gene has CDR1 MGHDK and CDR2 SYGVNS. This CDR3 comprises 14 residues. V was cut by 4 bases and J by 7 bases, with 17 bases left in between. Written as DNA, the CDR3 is TGTGCCAGCAGTGGAGGTTATCTCCCTTGGGAGCAGTACTTC. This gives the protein CASSGGYLPWEQYF.

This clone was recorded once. CDR3 sequence: CASSDQLAGGRGEQFF. CDR3 DNA sequence: TGTGCCAGCAGTGATCAACTAGCGGGGGGAAGAGGTGAGCAGTTCTTC. The rearrangement links TRBV2 to TRBJ2-1, with 12 nucleotides matching TRBD2. The CDR3 runs to 16 residues. V shed 3 bases, J shed 9 bases, and the junction held 9 bases outside the gene matches. Germline CDR1 is SNHLY and CDR2 is FYNNEI.

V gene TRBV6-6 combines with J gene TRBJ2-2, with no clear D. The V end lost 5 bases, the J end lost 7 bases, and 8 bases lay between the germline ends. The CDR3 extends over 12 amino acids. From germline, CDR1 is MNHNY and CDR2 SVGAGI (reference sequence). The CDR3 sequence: CASSPRVGELFF. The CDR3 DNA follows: TGTGCCAGCAGTCCTCGCGTCGGGGAGCTGTTTTTT.

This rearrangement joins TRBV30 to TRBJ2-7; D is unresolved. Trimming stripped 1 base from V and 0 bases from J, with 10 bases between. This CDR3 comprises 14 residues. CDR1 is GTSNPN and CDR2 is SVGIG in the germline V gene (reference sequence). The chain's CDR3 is CAWSGSPSSYEQYF. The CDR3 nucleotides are TGTGCCTGGAGTGGGAGTCCATCCTCCTACGAGCAGTACTTC.

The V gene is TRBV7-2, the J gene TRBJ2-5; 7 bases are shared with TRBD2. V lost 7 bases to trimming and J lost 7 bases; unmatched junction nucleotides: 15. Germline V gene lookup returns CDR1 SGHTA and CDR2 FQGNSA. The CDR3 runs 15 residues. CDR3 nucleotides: TGTGCCAGCATCTATCGAGCGGGAACCCAGGGGACCCAGTACTTC. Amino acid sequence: CASIYRAGTQGTQYF.

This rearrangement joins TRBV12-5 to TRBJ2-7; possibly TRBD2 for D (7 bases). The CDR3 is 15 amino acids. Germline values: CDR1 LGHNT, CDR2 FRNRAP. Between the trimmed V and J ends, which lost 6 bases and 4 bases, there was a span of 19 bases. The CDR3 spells CASGPTGGPGYEQYF. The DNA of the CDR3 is TGTGCTAGTGGACCAACCGGGGGGCCGGGTTACGAGCAGTACTTC. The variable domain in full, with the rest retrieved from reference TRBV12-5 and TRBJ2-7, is DARVTQTPRHKVTEMGQEVTMRCQPILGHNTVFWYRQTMMQGLELLAYFRNRAPLDDSGMPKDRFSAEMPDATLATLKIQPSEPRDSAVYFCASGPTGGPGYEQYFGPGTRLTVT.

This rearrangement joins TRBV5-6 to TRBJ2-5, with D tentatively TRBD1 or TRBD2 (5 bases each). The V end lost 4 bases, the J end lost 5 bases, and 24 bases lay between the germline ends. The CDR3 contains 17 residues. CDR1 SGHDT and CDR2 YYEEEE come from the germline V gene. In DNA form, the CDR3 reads TGTGCCAGCAGCCTGCCTGGGGTTACAGGAGAGCGGGAGACCCAGTACTTC. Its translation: CASSLPGVTGERETQYF. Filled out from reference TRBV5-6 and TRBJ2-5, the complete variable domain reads DAGVTQSPTHLIKTRGQQVTLRCSPKSGHDTVSWYQQALGQGPQFIFQYYEEEERQRGNFPDRFSGHQFPNYSSELNVNALLLGDSALYLCASSLPGVTGERETQYFGPGTRLLVL.

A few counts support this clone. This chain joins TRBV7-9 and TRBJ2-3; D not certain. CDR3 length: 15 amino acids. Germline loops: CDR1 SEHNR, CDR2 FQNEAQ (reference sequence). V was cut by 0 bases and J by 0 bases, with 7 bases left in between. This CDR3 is CASSLASPSTDTQYF. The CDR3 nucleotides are TGTGCCAGCAGCTTAGCGAGTCCCAGCACAGATACGCAGTATTTT.

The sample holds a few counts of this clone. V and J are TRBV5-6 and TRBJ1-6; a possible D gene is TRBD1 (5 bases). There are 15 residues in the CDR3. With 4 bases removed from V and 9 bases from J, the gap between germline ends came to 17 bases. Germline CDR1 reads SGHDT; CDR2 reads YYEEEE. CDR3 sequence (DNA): TGTGCCAGCAGCCCGCGGAGGGGTTATGGTTCACCCCTCCACTTT. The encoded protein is CASSPRRGYGSPLHF.

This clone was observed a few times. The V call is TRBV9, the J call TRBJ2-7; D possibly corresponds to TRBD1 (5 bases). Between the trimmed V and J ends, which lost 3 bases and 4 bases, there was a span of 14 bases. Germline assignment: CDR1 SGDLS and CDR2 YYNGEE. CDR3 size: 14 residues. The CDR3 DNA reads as TGTGCCAGCAGCGGCGGACATCCCTCATACGAGCAGTACTTC. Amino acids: CASSGGHPSYEQYF.

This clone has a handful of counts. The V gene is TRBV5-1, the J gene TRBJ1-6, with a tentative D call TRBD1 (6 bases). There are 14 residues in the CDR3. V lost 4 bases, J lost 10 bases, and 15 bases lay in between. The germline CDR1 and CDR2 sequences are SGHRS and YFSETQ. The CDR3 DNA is TGCGCCAGCAGCCCGATACAGGGTGGCTCACCCCTCCACTTT. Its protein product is CASSPIQGGSPLHF. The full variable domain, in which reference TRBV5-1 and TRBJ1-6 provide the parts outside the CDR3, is KAGVTQTPRYLIKTRGQQVTLSCSPISGHRSVSWYQQTPGQGLQFLFEYFSETQRNKGNFPGRFSGRQFSNSRSEMNVSTLELGDSALYLCASSPIQGGSPLHFGNGTRLTVT.